This T cell receptor beta chain was retrieved from a study of T-cell memory formation after mild COVID-19. This clonotype was recorded a few times. Each CDR3 protein gets one entry after TCRdb re-called the 5' RACE reads with MiXCR. The data show hundreds of thousands of distinct CDR3 sequences, more than 20% seen once. Germline assignment: CDR1 KGHDR and CDR2 SFDVKD. The CDR3 length is 16 residues. V lost 2 bases, J lost 5 bases, and 9 bases stayed unmatched. The clonotype comes from an adult woman who had mild COVID-19 (a few samples of this study predate the infection). Cell type and time point are not known. Sequencing input: PBMCs or a T cell subset sorted from them (not recorded which). The genes are TRBV24-1 and TRBJ2-5; TRBD1 aligns across 8 bases. The CDR3 DNA follows: TGTGCCACCAGTGATTATCCCGTGACAGGGGTCGAGACCCAGTACTTC. Amino acids: CATSDYPVTGVETQYF.